This is a list of T cell receptor beta chains from one sample in a study of control samples from healthy donors and cancer patients. Measured with immunoSEQ multiplex PCR; TCRdb has only the in-frame clones, and not every one. The table lists around 85,000 clones, around 94% of them singletons, with roughly 5% in the top ten. The sequencing input was blood. Source of these receptors: a woman between 18 and 29 years old in good health. CDR3s include the opening cysteine and the closing phenylalanine or tryptophan. The order of the fields is D gene, V gene, J gene, CDR3 DNA, CDR3 protein. D genes are given only for firm matches.

d_gene: .
v_gene: TRBV5-1
j_gene: TRBJ2-7
CDR3nt: TGCGCCAGCAGCTCAGCCTACGAGCAGTACTTC
CDR3aa: CASSSAYEQYF

d_gene: TRBD2
v_gene: TRBV5-6
j_gene: TRBJ2-5
CDR3nt: TGTGCCAGCAGCTCTTTAGCGGGGGGGCAAGAGACCCAGTACTTC
CDR3aa: CASSSLAGGQETQYF

d_gene: TRBD1
v_gene: TRBV11-1
j_gene: TRBJ1-1
CDR3nt: TGTGCCAGCAGCTTAAATCAGGGGGCGTACACTGAAGCTTTCTTT
CDR3aa: CASSLNQGAYTEAFF

d_gene: .
v_gene: TRBV19
j_gene: TRBJ1-3
CDR3nt: TGTGCCAGTAGTCTAGACAGGACCGACGATTCCTCTGGAAACACCATATATTTT
CDR3aa: CASSLDRTDDSSGNTIYF

d_gene: .
v_gene: TRBV28
j_gene: TRBJ2-4
CDR3nt: TGTGCCAGCAGTTCAGCGGGTAAAGCCAAAAACATTCAGTACTTC
CDR3aa: CASSSAGKAKNIQYF

d_gene: .
v_gene: TRBV28
j_gene: TRBJ2-3
CDR3nt: TGTGCCAGCAGTGGGACAGGGCTCAAGGGGGGTAGCGGGAAAAGCTTCCCCCTAGATACGCAGTATTTT
CDR3aa: CASSGTGLKGGSGKSFPLDTQYF

d_gene: .
v_gene: TRBV5-6
j_gene: TRBJ2-3
CDR3nt: TGTGCCAGCAGCCGCTACAGAGGACAGAATAAATTCACAGATACGCAGTATTTT
CDR3aa: CASSRYRGQNKFTDTQYF

d_gene: .
v_gene: TRBV19
j_gene: TRBJ2-1
CDR3nt: TGTGCCAGTAGAACCTTCGGAGTCATCGGCGAGGACGGTGAGCAGTTCTTC
CDR3aa: CASRTFGVIGEDGEQFF

d_gene: .
v_gene: TRBV2
j_gene: TRBJ2-3
CDR3nt: TGTGCCAGCAGCGACAGCACAGATACGCAGTATTTT
CDR3aa: CASSDSTDTQYF

d_gene: .
v_gene: TRBV21-1
j_gene: TRBJ2-2
CDR3nt: TGTGCCAGCAGCAAAGCGGAGGTGGGACGTAACACCGGGGAGCTGTTTTTT
CDR3aa: CASSKAEVGRNTGELFF

d_gene: .
v_gene: TRBV3-1/TRBV3-2
j_gene: TRBJ1-1
CDR3nt: TGTGCCAGCAGCCAAGTAGCGGGTTGGGGCGACGCTTTCTTT
CDR3aa: CASSQVAGWGDAFF

d_gene: .
v_gene: TRBV20-1
j_gene: TRBJ2-2
CDR3nt: TGCAGTGCCAGTGGGGGCTCAAGGACCGGGGAGCTGTTTTTT
CDR3aa: CSASGGSRTGELFF

d_gene: TRBD2
v_gene: TRBV2
j_gene: TRBJ2-1
CDR3nt: TGTGCCAGCAGGGGACTAGCGGGACACAATGAGCAGTTCTTC
CDR3aa: CASRGLAGHNEQFF

d_gene: TRBD1
v_gene: TRBV28
j_gene: TRBJ1-2
CDR3nt: TGTGCCAGCAGTGGGGACAGGGGGCGCGTTGACTATGGCTACACCTTC
CDR3aa: CASSGDRGRVDYGYTF

d_gene: .
v_gene: TRBV28
j_gene: TRBJ1-2
CDR3nt: TGTGCCAGCAGTTTTCGTAACTATGGCTACACCTTC
CDR3aa: CASSFRNYGYTF

d_gene: .
v_gene: TRBV9
j_gene: TRBJ2-1
CDR3nt: TGTGCCAGCAGTACCACTAGCTCGACCTACAATGAGCAGTTCTTC
CDR3aa: CASSTTSSTYNEQFF

d_gene: .
v_gene: TRBV24-1
j_gene: TRBJ1-2
CDR3nt: TGTGCCACCAGTGACCTCGACAGAGACTATGGCTACACCTTC
CDR3aa: CATSDLDRDYGYTF

d_gene: .
v_gene: TRBV9
j_gene: TRBJ2-7
CDR3nt: TGTGCCAGCAGCGTAGGAGTTTTCGGCGACCCTAGCTCCTACGAGCAGTACTTC
CDR3aa: CASSVGVFGDPSSYEQYF

d_gene: TRBD1
v_gene: TRBV19
j_gene: TRBJ1-1
CDR3nt: TGTGCCAGTAGTACGACGGGACAGGGCAACACTGAAGCTTTCTTT
CDR3aa: CASSTTGQGNTEAFF

d_gene: .
v_gene: TRBV9
j_gene: TRBJ2-1
CDR3nt: TGTGCCAGCAGCGTAGCTGGAGACTATAACAATGAGCAGTTCTTC
CDR3aa: CASSVAGDYNNEQFF